The 4 T cell receptor beta chains presented below share a single source sample, sequenced in a study of blood T cells in healthy people across ages. A second PCR, run for 7 to 11 cycles, used a sample-barcoded 5' primer plus a J-beta primer mix. TCRdb re-derived calls from the 5' RACE reads in MiXCR, one entry per CDR3 protein. The repertoire holds about 1.7 million distinct CDR3 sequences, 28% seen once, with about 7.7% in the top ten. Sequencing input: blood. The receptors originated from a woman under 40 in good health.

The V gene is TRBV5-1, the J gene TRBJ2-7, with TRBD2 matching 11 bases. This CDR3 is built from 17 residues. J was trimmed by 3 bases and V by 0 bases; bases with no gene match: 8. Germline V lookup: CDR1 SGHRS, CDR2 YFSETQ. CDR3 in DNA: TGCGCCAGCAGCTTGGTTGAAACCGGGACTAGCGGCTACGAGCAGTACTTC. As protein: CASSLVETGTSGYEQYF.

This clonotype was recorded a few times. The chain has TRBV5-1 and TRBJ1-4; 8 bases match TRBD1. J lost 4 bases, V lost 1 base, and 6 bases had no gene match. The CDR3 is 16 residues long. CDR1 is SGHRS, CDR2 YFSETQ, per germline. CDR3 residues: CASSLPGGAGNEKLFF. The CDR3, as DNA: TGCGCCAGCAGCTTGCCAGGGGGCGCCGGTAATGAAAAACTGTTTTTT.

The gene calls are TRBV4-1 and TRBJ2-7, with a weak D call TRBD1 (5 bases). V gave up 1 base and J gave up 3 bases, with 13 bases separating them. Germline CDR1 MGHRA, CDR2 YSYEKL. The CDR3 is 15 amino acids. In DNA form, the CDR3 reads TGCGCCAGCAGCCAAGCGAAGGGGCCGATCTACGAGCAGTACTTC. Amino acid sequence: CASSQAKGPIYEQYF.

This clonotype was found many times. V gene TRBV12-3 or TRBV12-4 combines with J gene TRBJ2-1; possible D gene TRBD1, 5 bases. Trimming pared 6 bases from V and 6 bases from J, leaving 15 bases between. The CDR3 consists of 14 residues. DNA of the CDR3: TGTGCCAGCAGAGAACAGGAGTACATCAATGAGCAGTTCTTC. This translates into CASREQEYINEQFF.